This passage covers 21 T cell receptor beta chains from one sample sequenced in a study of CXCR3-negative and CXCR3-positive naive CD8 T cells. TRB cDNA libraries were made by UMI-labeled 5' RACE. TCRdb re-called the 5' RACE reads and gives one entry per CDR3 protein, without DNA. There are over 80,000 distinct CDR3 sequences in the sample, with roughly 1.5% held by the top ten. Sequencing was carried out using naive CXCR3- CD8+ T cells from blood. As to subset: CD45RO-CCR7+CD27+CD95- naive CD8+ T cells lacking CXCR3 (TNR3-). All receptors come from a human donor in good health. Some clones in this sample may be carry-over from other donors' samples.

V and J are TRBV4-1 and TRBJ2-3. CDR1 and CDR2 (germline): MGHRA, YSYEKL. The CDR3 is made up of 16 amino acids. CDR3 amino acids: CASSQVMGRSTDTQYF.

V is TRBV20-1 and J is TRBJ2-7; TCRdb's D call, TRBD1, is unchecked because there is no DNA. CDR3 length equals 13 residues. Germline V gene data show CDR1 as DFQATT and CDR2 as SNEGSKA (reference sequence). CDR3 residues: CSASSPGQTNFYF.

The chain is built from TRBV7-2 and TRBJ2-3; no DNA is available, so the TRBD2 call from TCRdb remains unchecked. CDR3 length: 16 residues. Germline-derived CDR1 and CDR2 are SGHTA and FQGNSA. CDR3 residues: CASSLEIAGVGDTQYF.

The V gene is TRBV9, the J gene TRBJ2-5; TCRdb picks TRBD2, but there is no DNA to check that call. The CDR3 runs 15 residues. Germline CDR1 and CDR2: SGDLS and YYNGEE. This CDR3 reads CASSPGTSGTETQYF.

V usage is TRBV2 and J usage is TRBJ2-5; TCRdb's D call, TRBD1, is unchecked because there is no DNA. The CDR3 is 16 amino acids. Germline values: CDR1 SNHLY, CDR2 FYNNEI. The CDR3 loop is CASSGFDREYQETQYF.

The genes are TRBV12-3 or TRBV12-4 and TRBJ2-3; the D call of TRBD1 rests on TCRdb alone, since no DNA is present to check it. This CDR3 has 15 amino acids. CDR3 residues: CASSTTGGSTDTQYF.

Here the CDR3 reads CASSYGPGAYNEQFF. V and J are TRBV6-2 or TRBV6-3 and TRBJ2-1; TCRdb designates TRBD1, a call that cannot be tested without DNA. Germline V lookup: CDR1 MNHEY, CDR2 SVGEGT. This CDR3 comprises 15 residues.

The chain has TRBV29-1 and TRBJ1-2. The CDR3 consists of 12 residues. Per the germline V gene, CDR1 is SQVTM and CDR2 is ANQGSEA. The CDR3 is CSVERQEYGYTF.

V gene TRBV29-1 combines with J gene TRBJ2-7. There are 15 residues in the CDR3. The germline CDR1 and CDR2 sequences are SQVTM and ANQGSEA. This CDR3 reads CSVEGGISDTYEQYF.

The chain has TRBV7-9 and TRBJ2-1; TCRdb proposes TRBD2, but this gene call is untestable without DNA. The CDR3 is made up of 12 amino acids. CDR1 is SEHNR and CDR2 is FQNEAQ in the germline V gene (reference sequence). The CDR3 region is CASRSGVDEQFF. Together with reference TRBV7-9 and TRBJ2-1, the CDR3 gives the full variable domain: DTGVSQNPRHKITKRGQNVTFRCDPISEHNRLYWYRQTLGQGPEFLTYFQNEAQLEKSRLLSDRFSAERPKGSFSTLEIQRTEQGDSAMYLCASRSGVDEQFFGPGTRLTVL.

CDR3 residues: CAISESRTAGGDTDTQYF. This chain connects TRBV10-3 to TRBJ2-3; the D gene TCRdb calls, TRBD2, cannot be checked with no DNA. The length of the CDR3 is 18 residues. Germline V CDR1 and CDR2: ENHRY, SYGVKD.

This chain joins TRBV29-1 and TRBJ2-7; without DNA, the TCRdb call of TRBD1 cannot be checked. Germline CDR1 SQVTM, CDR2 ANQGSEA. The CDR3 runs 12 residues. The CDR3 region is CSVPGDHYEQYF.

This chain connects TRBV4-3 to TRBJ1-1; the D call of TRBD1 rests on TCRdb alone, since no DNA is present to check it. The CDR3 spans 14 residues. The germline V gene has CDR1 LGHNA and CDR2 YSLEER. The CDR3 spells CASSPRDFDTEAFF.

The rearrangement joins TRBV28 to TRBJ2-5; TCRdb reports TRBD2, a call that lacks DNA to check it against. CDR1 is MDHEN and CDR2 is SYDVKM in the germline V gene. The CDR3 has 15 amino acids. CDR3 amino acids: CASSLGPLGQETQYF. The entire variable domain, with the rest obtained from reference TRBV28 and TRBJ2-5, is as follows: DVKVTQSSRYLVKRTGEKVFLECVQDMDHENMFWYRQDPGLGLRLIYFSYDVKMKEKGDIPEGYSVSREKKERFSLILESASTNQTSMYLCASSLGPLGQETQYFGPGTRLLVL.

This CDR3 is CASSQRFVEQYF. J is TRBJ2-7 and V is TRBV10-2. This CDR3 spans 12 amino acids. Germline lookup yields CDR1 WSHSY and CDR2 SAAADI.

This rearrangement joins TRBV7-6 to TRBJ2-5; TCRdb calls TRBD1, which cannot be checked without DNA. The germline V gene encodes CDR1 SGHVS and CDR2 FNYEAQ. CDR3 size: 13 residues. This CDR3 reads CASSPGGRETQYF.

The genes are TRBV2 and TRBJ2-3; TCRdb's D call, TRBD1, is unchecked because there is no DNA. The CDR3 sequence is 14 residues long. The V gene's germline CDR1 is SNHLY and CDR2 FYNNEI. The CDR3 loop is CASSEDRATDTQYF.

This chain links TRBV4-1 with TRBJ2-7. Germline V gives CDR1 MGHRA, CDR2 YSYEKL. CDR3 length: 12 residues. The CDR3 reads CASSQEQYEQYF.

The V call is TRBV14, the J call TRBJ2-1; TCRdb outputs TRBD1, but without DNA this stays unchecked. This CDR3 spans 15 amino acids. Per germline, CDR1 SGHDN and CDR2 FVKESK. CDR3 amino acids: CASSQIQGARNEQFF.

The chain links TRBV5-1 to TRBJ2-7; without DNA, the TCRdb call of TRBD1 cannot be checked. Germline-derived CDR1 and CDR2 are SGHRS and YFSETQ. The CDR3 contains 15 residues. The CDR3 is CASSFGIESSYEQYF.

The V and J genes are TRBV28 and TRBJ2-7; the D gene TCRdb calls, TRBD2, cannot be checked with no DNA. The CDR3 loop spans 13 amino acids. Germline loops: CDR1 MDHEN, CDR2 SYDVKM. The CDR3 spells CATWTSGAYEQYF.